This TCR beta chain was sequenced in a study of T cells in Graves' hyperthyroidism and ophthalmopathy. The CDR3 has 15 amino acids. J was trimmed by 4 bases and V by 3 bases; bases with no gene match: 8. Per germline, CDR1 KGHSH and CDR2 LQKENI. This clonotype occurred many times. There were TCR beta CDR3 regions amplified from RNA transcripts. First-round RT-PCR targeting the TCR CDR3 was performed with the HTBI primer set. TCRdb re-called the multiplex PCR reads through MiXCR, storing one row per CDR3 protein. The sample carries almost 600,000 distinct CDR3 sequences, approximately 13% recorded once.

The sequenced material came from blood. This chain uses TRBV18 with TRBJ1-2, with 7 bases identical to TRBD1. This TCR came from a woman under 40 with Graves' hyperthyroidism that later progressed to Graves' ophthalmopathy. The CDR3 region has the DNA TGTGCCAGCTCACCCCCCGGACAGGTCCTCTATGGCTACACCTTC. Its translation is CASSPPGQVLYGYTF.